This is a list of T cell receptor beta chains from one sample in a study of T cells after yellow fever vaccination. TCRdb reprocessed the 5' RACE reads via MiXCR and lists one record per CDR3 protein. The sample lists some 260,000 distinct CDR3 sequences; about 5.2% were seen once. Sequencing was performed on CD4+ T cells sorted from PBMCs, taken on the day of the yellow fever booster vaccination. The receptors derive from a man between 18 and 35 years old who received the YFV17D yellow fever vaccine. The CDR3 runs from the conserved cysteine through the conserved F or W. Fields, in order: V gene, D gene, clone size, J gene, CDR3 protein, CDR3 DNA. A D gene is named only where the DNA matches it firmly. Not every row has a clone size; where given, it reads once, few, many or a size class.

>TRBV6-1|.|few|TRBJ2-4
CASTGLLGRNIQYF
TGTGCCAGCACGGGGCTACTAGGGCGAAACATTCAGTACTTC
>TRBV2|.|.|TRBJ2-7
CASRDGVPGYEQYF
TGTGCCAGCAGGGATGGAGTCCCAGGCTACGAGCAGTACTTC
>TRBV7-2|TRBD1|few|TRBJ1-1
CASSFSTGVNTEAFF
TGTGCCAGCAGCTTTTCCACAGGGGTGAACACTGAAGCTTTCTTT
>TRBV18|.|many|TRBJ1-1
CASSPQGMNTEAFF
TGTGCCAGCTCACCGCAGGGGATGAACACTGAAGCTTTCTTT
>TRBV12-3/TRBV12-4|.|.|TRBJ1-1
CASSLWHSTEAFF
TGTGCCAGCAGTTTATGGCACAGCACTGAAGCTTTCTTT
>TRBV7-9|TRBD2|.|TRBJ2-3
CASSSMPRGGAKEADTQYF
TGTGCCAGCAGCTCCATGCCCCGCGGGGGGGCGAAGGAAGCAGATACGCAGTATTTT
>TRBV20-1|TRBD1|many|TRBJ1-6
CSARDAGTGFSPLHF
TGCAGTGCTAGAGACGCCGGGACAGGGTTTTCACCCCTCCACTTT
>TRBV18|TRBD1|.|TRBJ2-4
CASSPRVGGEAKNIQYF
TGTGCCAGCTCACCACGGGTAGGGGGCGAAGCCAAAAACATTCAGTACTTC
>TRBV5-1|.|.|TRBJ1-5
CASSLTLDSNQPQHF
TGCGCCAGCAGCTTGACCCTGGACAGTAATCAGCCCCAGCATTTT
>TRBV20-1|.|.|TRBJ2-5
CSAPTGWYQETQYF
TGCAGTGCTCCTACTGGCTGGTACCAAGAGACCCAGTACTTC
>TRBV5-6|TRBD1|many|TRBJ2-1
CASSPPGQHNEQFF
TGTGCCAGCAGCCCGCCGGGACAGCACAATGAGCAGTTCTTC
>TRBV4-1|.|.|TRBJ1-1
CASSPGWAEGTEAFF
TGCGCCAGCAGCCCCGGATGGGCAGAGGGCACTGAAGCTTTCTTT
>TRBV20-1|.|.|TRBJ2-5
CSANRLGLSETQYF
TGCAGTGCTAACCGACTCGGACTCTCGGAGACCCAGTACTTC
>TRBV5-1|TRBD1|few|TRBJ2-3
CASSDVTGGIADTQYF
TGCGCCAGCAGCGATGTAACAGGGGGCATCGCAGATACGCAGTATTTT
>TRBV4-3|.|.|TRBJ1-2
CASSQDLGVGGGYTF
TGCGCCAGCAGCCAAGACTTGGGCGTAGGTGGCGGCTACACCTTC
>TRBV20-1|.|many|TRBJ1-1
CSARVSMGSTEAFF
TGCAGTGCTAGAGTCTCCATGGGGAGCACTGAAGCTTTCTTT
>TRBV5-1|.|many|TRBJ2-2
CASSLAEPGELFF
TGCGCCAGCAGCTTGGCGGAACCCGGGGAGCTGTTTTTT
>TRBV9|TRBD2|many|TRBJ2-3
CASSVRGDSADTQYF
TGTGCCAGCAGCGTGCGGGGGGACTCGGCAGATACGCAGTATTTT
>TRBV5-1|.|.|TRBJ2-7
CASSKGTNSYEQYF
TGCGCCAGTTCCAAGGGGACCAACTCCTACGAGCAGTACTTC
>TRBV7-2|TRBD1|.|TRBJ1-5
CASSLMTGGRWPQHF
TGTGCCAGCAGCTTAATGACAGGGGGCAGGTGGCCCCAGCATTTT
>TRBV5-1|.|many|TRBJ2-5
CASSPPSRTETQYF
TGCGCCAGCAGCCCCCCCAGCAGGACGGAGACCCAGTACTTC
>TRBV2|.|many|TRBJ1-2
CASRLDGYTF
TGTGCCAGCAGGCTCGATGGCTACACCTTC